These T cell receptor beta chains were read from a single sample in a study of PD-1 blockade in classical Hodgkin lymphoma. Assay used: immunoSEQ multiplex PCR; TCRdb lists only in-frame clones, some missing. The sample yields around 6,700 clones, about 80% seen once. The sequencing used CD4+ T cells from blood, collected at baseline. The receptors derive from a human donor with classical Hodgkin lymphoma. Each CDR3 is given with its conserved first and last residue. The order of the fields is J gene, V gene, clone size, D gene, CDR3 protein, CDR3 DNA. A D gene is named only where the DNA matches it firmly. Clone size is given for some rows only: seen once, a few or many times, or a class if the clone is expanded.

TRBJ2-7 TRBV20-1 once . CSARGSYEQYF TGCAGTGCTCGGGGCAGCTACGAGCAGTACTTC
TRBJ2-2 TRBV6-5 . . CASSYIGSGELFF TGTGCCAGCAGTTACATCGGATCCGGGGAGCTGTTTTTT
TRBJ2-1 TRBV27 . TRBD2 CASSFTGLAGNIYNEQFF TGTGCCAGCAGTTTCACCGGACTAGCGGGAAATATCTACAATGAGCAGTTCTTC
TRBJ2-5 TRBV30 . TRBD2 CAWSTGTTQETQYF TGTGCCTGGAGTACCGGGACTACTCAAGAGACCCAGTACTTC
TRBJ2-5 TRBV6-1 . . CASSEARRGTQYF TGTGCCAGCAGTGAAGCTCGTCGGGGGACCCAGTACTTC
TRBJ1-2 TRBV28 . . CASSFRADYGYTF TGTGCCAGCAGTTTTAGGGCAGACTATGGCTACACCTTC
TRBJ2-1 TRBV7-9 . TRBD1 CASSLGDRFNYNEQFF TGTGCCAGCAGCTTAGGGGACAGGTTTAACTACAATGAGCAGTTCTTC
TRBJ2-1 TRBV11-3 . TRBD1 CASSPTGTGRGTIEQFF TGTGCCAGCAGCCCCACCGGGACAGGGAGAGGGACAATTGAGCAGTTCTTC
TRBJ2-3 TRBV18 . . CASSPPQGSSTDTQYF TGTGCCAGCTCACCACCACAGGGATCTAGCACAGATACGCAGTATTTT
TRBJ2-2 TRBV9 . TRBD2 CASSGGYWTSGPGELFF TGTGCCAGCAGCGGGGGTTATTGGACTAGCGGGCCCGGGGAGCTGTTTTTT
TRBJ1-2 TRBV9 . TRBD1 CASSAGTGRNYGYTF TGTGCCAGCAGCGCCGGGACAGGGCGGAACTATGGCTACACCTTC
TRBJ2-5 TRBV28 . TRBD1 CASITSGQGMGTQYF TGTGCCAGCATCACATCGGGACAGGGGATGGGGACCCAGTACTTC
TRBJ1-1 TRBV4-3 . TRBD1 CASSHPGTDEAFF TGCGCCAGCAGCCACCCGGGGACAGATGAAGCTTTCTTT
TRBJ2-1 TRBV7-2 . . CASSPRSLGWGNEQFF TGTGCCAGCAGCCCGCGATCGTTGGGTTGGGGCAATGAGCAGTTCTTC
TRBJ2-3 TRBV4-1 . TRBD2 CASSLLLTSGVTSTDTQYF TGCGCCAGCAGCCTCTTGTTGACTAGCGGGGTCACTAGCACAGATACGCAGTATTTT
TRBJ1-4 TRBV18 once . CASSPGFNEKLFF TGTGCCAGCTCACCAGGGTTTAATGAAAAACTGTTTTTT
TRBJ1-1 TRBV18 . . CASSWGVAEAFF TGTGCCAGCTCATGGGGGGTGGCTGAAGCTTTCTTT
TRBJ1-5 TRBV11-2 few TRBD1 CASSLGQGVEQPQHF TGTGCCAGCAGCTTAGGACAGGGGGTGGAACAGCCCCAGCATTTT
TRBJ2-5 TRBV7-9 . . CASSPLGGPQETQYF TGTGCCAGCAGCCCCCTGGGTGGGCCCCAAGAGACCCAGTACTTC
TRBJ1-4 TRBV11-2 . . CASSLGGPPREKLFF TGTGCCAGCAGCTTAGGGGGACCTCCAAGGGAAAAACTGTTTTTT
TRBJ1-2 TRBV4-1 . TRBD1 CASSQGGDSLNYGYTF TGCGCCAGCAGCCAAGGAGGGGACAGCTTAAACTATGGCTACACCTTC
TRBJ1-6 TRBV5-4 . . CASSLGVLGGIESPLHF TGTGCCAGCAGCTTAGGAGTACTGGGGGGTATCGAATCACCCCTCCACTTT
TRBJ1-3 TRBV6-9 . . CASSGNTIYF TGTGCCAGCAGCGGAAACACCATATATTTT
TRBJ1-1 TRBV5-1 . . CASSWGAVATANTEAFF TGCGCCAGCAGCTGGGGGGCAGTGGCGACCGCTAACACTGAAGCTTTCTTT
TRBJ1-6 TRBV28 . . CASSPRRAGGNSPLHF TGTGCCAGCAGTCCCCGCCGCGCCGGCGGTAATTCACCCCTCCACTTT
TRBJ2-3 TRBV7-2 . TRBD1 CASSPGQILTDTQYF TGTGCCAGCAGCCCGGGACAGATACTCACAGATACGCAGTATTTT
TRBJ2-1 TRBV19 once TRBD2 CASTAIYSGSYNEQFF TGTGCCAGTACCGCGATCTATAGCGGGTCCTACAATGAGCAGTTCTTC
TRBJ1-3 TRBV5-6 . . CASSWGISGNTIYF TGTGCCAGCAGCTGGGGCATCTCTGGAAACACCATATATTTT
TRBJ2-3 TRBV10-3 few TRBD1 CAINTRDRNTDTQYF TGTGCCATTAACACCCGGGACAGGAACACAGATACGCAGTATTTT
TRBJ1-4 TRBV19 . TRBD1 CASRSRGLEKLFF TGTGCCAGTAGAAGCAGGGGGCTTGAAAAACTGTTTTTT
TRBJ1-4 TRBV5-4 . . CASTSGQANEKLFF TGTGCCAGCACCTCGGGACAAGCGAATGAAAAACTGTTTTTT
TRBJ1-1 TRBV5-6 few . CASSFLAVAKAFF TGTGCCAGCAGCTTCTTGGCAGTAGCTAAAGCTTTCTTT
TRBJ2-2 TRBV2 . . CASSRDRFTGELFF TGTGCCAGCAGTCGAGACAGGTTCACCGGGGAGCTGTTTTTT
TRBJ2-2 TRBV13 few TRBD1 CASSLLTGETTGELFF TGTGCCAGCAGCCTCCTGACAGGGGAGACCACCGGGGAGCTGTTTTTT
TRBJ1-2 TRBV11-2 . . CASSLEGRIIGYTF TGTGCCAGCAGCTTAGAGGGCAGAATTATTGGCTACACCTTC
TRBJ2-2 TRBV4-3 . . CASSHSLALGELFF TGCGCCAGCAGCCATTCCTTAGCTTTGGGGGAGCTGTTTTTT
TRBJ2-2 TRBV15 . TRBD1 CATSRELGDRGSRELFF TGTGCCACCAGCAGAGAGTTGGGGGACAGGGGATCGCGGGAGCTGTTTTTT
TRBJ2-5 TRBV6-5 . . CASSYQGGWQETQYF TGTGCCAGCAGTTACCAGGGCGGTTGGCAAGAGACCCAGTACTTC
TRBJ2-2 TRBV19 . . CASSFPWGTGELFF TGTGCCAGTAGTTTCCCGTGGGGTACCGGGGAGCTGTTTTTT
TRBJ2-1 TRBV10-2 . TRBD2 CASSLILAGGFFF TGCGCCAGCAGTCTGATACTAGCGGGGGGGTTTTTCTTC
TRBJ1-5 TRBV19 few TRBD1 CASGQGYNQPQHF TGTGCCAGCGGACAGGGCTACAATCAGCCCCAGCATTTT
TRBJ2-2 TRBV5-1 . TRBD1 CASSLAGTVNTGELFF TGCGCCAGCAGCTTGGCCGGGACAGTCAACACCGGGGAGCTGTTTTTT